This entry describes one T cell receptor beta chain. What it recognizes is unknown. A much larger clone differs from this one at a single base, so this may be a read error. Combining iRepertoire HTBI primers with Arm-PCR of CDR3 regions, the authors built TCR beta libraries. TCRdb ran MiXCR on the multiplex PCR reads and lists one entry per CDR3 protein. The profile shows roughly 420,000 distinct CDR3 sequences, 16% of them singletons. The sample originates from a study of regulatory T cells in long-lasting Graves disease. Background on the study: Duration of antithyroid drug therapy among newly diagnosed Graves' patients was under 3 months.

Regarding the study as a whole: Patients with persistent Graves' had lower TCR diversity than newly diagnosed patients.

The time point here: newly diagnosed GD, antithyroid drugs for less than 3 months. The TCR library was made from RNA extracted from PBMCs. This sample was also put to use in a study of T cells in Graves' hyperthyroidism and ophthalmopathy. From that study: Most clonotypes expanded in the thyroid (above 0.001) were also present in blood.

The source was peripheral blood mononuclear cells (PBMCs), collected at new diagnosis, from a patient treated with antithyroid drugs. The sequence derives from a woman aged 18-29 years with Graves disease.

The chain's CDR3 is CATSRAPGQRAPYNEQFF. The DNA for the CDR3 is TGTGCCACCAGCAGAGCCCCTGGCCAGCGGGCCCCCTACAATGAGCAGTTCTTC. This rearrangement joins TRBV15 to TRBJ2-1; perhaps TRBD2 as D (6 bases). Trimming left V 1 base short and J 2 bases short, with 18 bases between. CDR1 is LNHNV, CDR2 YYDKDF, per germline (reference sequence). The CDR3 has 18 residues.